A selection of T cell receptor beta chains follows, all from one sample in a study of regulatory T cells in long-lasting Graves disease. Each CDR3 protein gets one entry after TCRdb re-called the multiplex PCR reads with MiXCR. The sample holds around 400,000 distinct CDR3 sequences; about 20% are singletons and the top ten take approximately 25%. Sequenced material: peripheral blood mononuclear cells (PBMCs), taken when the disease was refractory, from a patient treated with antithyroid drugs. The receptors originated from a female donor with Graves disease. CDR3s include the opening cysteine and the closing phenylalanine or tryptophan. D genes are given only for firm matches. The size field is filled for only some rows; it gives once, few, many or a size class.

CDR3 DNA: TGTGCCAGCAGCCTTAGTGCTCAGGGTTCCGAGCAGTACTTC
CDR3 protein: CASSLSAQGSEQYF
V gene: TRBV7-9
J gene: TRBJ2-7
D gene: NA
clone size: NA

CDR3 DNA: TGCGCCAGCCGGACTAGCGGGACCTACGAGCAGTACTTC
CDR3 protein: CASRTSGTYEQYF
V gene: TRBV27
J gene: TRBJ2-7
D gene: TRBD2
clone size: many

CDR3 DNA: TGCAGCGTTGAACCTACAGGGGCCGCTGGCTACACCTTC
CDR3 protein: CSVEPTGAAGYTF
V gene: TRBV29-1
J gene: TRBJ1-2
D gene: TRBD1
clone size: NA

CDR3 DNA: TGCAGCGTGGCAGGGAGAATGAACACTGAAGCTTTCTTT
CDR3 protein: CSVAGRMNTEAFF
V gene: TRBV29-1
J gene: TRBJ1-1
D gene: NA
clone size: many

CDR3 DNA: TGTGCCAGCAGCCCCGGGACACCCGTTGAAGCTTTCTTT
CDR3 protein: CASSPGTPVEAFF
V gene: TRBV7-9
J gene: TRBJ1-1
D gene: NA
clone size: few

CDR3 DNA: TGTGCCAGCAGTTCCGACGGACTAGCGGGAGTCGCAGATACGCAGTATTTT
CDR3 protein: CASSSDGLAGVADTQYF
V gene: TRBV6-9
J gene: TRBJ2-3
D gene: TRBD2
clone size: NA

CDR3 DNA: TGTGCCAGCAGCCTCTCGGGGACAGGAGGACATGGCTACACCTTC
CDR3 protein: CASSLSGTGGHGYTF
V gene: TRBV3-1
J gene: TRBJ1-2
D gene: TRBD1
clone size: many

CDR3 DNA: TGTGCCAGCAGCTTGTCGGCGGACACTTCCACAGATACGCAGTATTTT
CDR3 protein: CASSLSADTSTDTQYF
V gene: TRBV7-9
J gene: TRBJ2-3
D gene: NA
clone size: once

CDR3 DNA: TGTGCCAGCAGTGCTGGGACAGGACGACCGGCTTTCTTT
CDR3 protein: CASSAGTGRPAFF
V gene: TRBV6-1
J gene: TRBJ1-1
D gene: TRBD1
clone size: NA

CDR3 DNA: TGCAGCGTTTTGCCGGGGGCAGGGGGCAACGAGCAGTACTTC
CDR3 protein: CSVLPGAGGNEQYF
V gene: TRBV29-1
J gene: TRBJ2-7
D gene: TRBD1
clone size: NA

CDR3 DNA: TGTGCCAGCAGCTGGCAGCGGGAGGGGTCCTACAATGAGCAGTTCTTC
CDR3 protein: CASSWQREGSYNEQFF
V gene: TRBV7-8
J gene: TRBJ2-1
D gene: TRBD2
clone size: NA

CDR3 DNA: TGTGCCAGCGGTAGGGCTAGCGGGGGCACCGGGGAGCTGTTTTTT
CDR3 protein: CASGRASGGTGELFF
V gene: TRBV5-5
J gene: TRBJ2-2
D gene: TRBD2
clone size: NA

CDR3 DNA: TGTGCCAGCAGCGCCGGGACACCGACCTACGAGCAGTACTTC
CDR3 protein: CASSAGTPTYEQYF
V gene: TRBV2
J gene: TRBJ2-7
D gene: NA
clone size: many

CDR3 DNA: TGCGCCAGCAGCTTGGGCCCTAGCGGGAGTAATCGTTACACCGGGGAGCTGTTTTTT
CDR3 protein: CASSLGPSGSNRYTGELFF
V gene: TRBV5-1
J gene: TRBJ2-2
D gene: TRBD2
clone size: few

CDR3 DNA: TGCGCCAGCAGCATCTATACTAGCTACGAGCAGTACTTC
CDR3 protein: CASSIYTSYEQYF
V gene: TRBV5-1
J gene: TRBJ2-7
D gene: NA
clone size: NA

CDR3 DNA: TGCGCCAGCAGCCCGACAACAGTCGGGACCGGGGAGCTGTTTTTT
CDR3 protein: CASSPTTVGTGELFF
V gene: TRBV5-1
J gene: TRBJ2-2
D gene: NA
clone size: NA

CDR3 DNA: TGTGCCAGCAGCTCCCTCGTTAGGGGGAGTCCCACTGAAGCTTTCTTT
CDR3 protein: CASSSLVRGSPTEAFF
V gene: TRBV7-2
J gene: TRBJ1-1
D gene: NA
clone size: few

CDR3 DNA: TGTGCCAGTAGTATCCTAGCGGGAGCGAACACCGGGGAGCTGTTTTTT
CDR3 protein: CASSILAGANTGELFF
V gene: TRBV19
J gene: TRBJ2-2
D gene: TRBD2
clone size: NA

CDR3 DNA: TGTGCCAGCAGTGAATTGGAGGGGAGTTCAAGGAACACCATATATTTT
CDR3 protein: CASSELEGSSRNTIYF
V gene: TRBV6-1
J gene: TRBJ1-3
D gene: NA
clone size: NA

CDR3 DNA: TGTGCCAGCAGGGGGACAGGGCGACGAAACACCATATATTTT
CDR3 protein: CASRGTGRRNTIYF
V gene: TRBV2
J gene: TRBJ1-3
D gene: TRBD1
clone size: many

CDR3 DNA: TGTGCCAGCAGCCAAAGAACAGGGATTGGGTCCTATAATTCACCCCTCCACTTT
CDR3 protein: CASSQRTGIGSYNSPLHF
V gene: TRBV14
J gene: TRBJ1-6
D gene: NA
clone size: NA

CDR3 DNA: TGCAGTGCAGGGGGTCCTACTTATGGCTACACCTTC
CDR3 protein: CSAGGPTYGYTF
V gene: TRBV20-1
J gene: TRBJ1-2
D gene: NA
clone size: few

CDR3 DNA: TGTGCCAGCAGGGACTTGGGCGGCGGAATCTACGAGCAGTACTTC
CDR3 protein: CASRDLGGGIYEQYF
V gene: TRBV12-3/TRBV12-4
J gene: TRBJ2-7
D gene: NA
clone size: NA

CDR3 DNA: TGTGCCAGCAGTTTATGGGCAGGGAGTAGCACAGATACGCAGTATTTT
CDR3 protein: CASSLWAGSSTDTQYF
V gene: TRBV28
J gene: TRBJ2-3
D gene: NA
clone size: NA

CDR3 DNA: TGTGCCAGCAGCCGGACTAGCGCTTACAATGAGCAGTTCTTC
CDR3 protein: CASSRTSAYNEQFF
V gene: TRBV7-2
J gene: TRBJ2-1
D gene: TRBD2
clone size: NA

CDR3 DNA: TGCGCCAGCAGCTTTATAGCGGAAACCTACGAGCAGTACTTC
CDR3 protein: CASSFIAETYEQYF
V gene: TRBV5-1
J gene: TRBJ2-7
D gene: NA
clone size: NA

CDR3 DNA: TGTGCCATCCGTCCGGGGGGCAGGGGCACTGAAGCTTTCTTT
CDR3 protein: CAIRPGGRGTEAFF
V gene: TRBV19
J gene: TRBJ1-1
D gene: NA
clone size: NA

CDR3 DNA: TGCAGTGCTAGCGAGCTGAGCTCCTATAATTCACCCCTCCACTTT
CDR3 protein: CSASELSSYNSPLHF
V gene: TRBV20-1
J gene: TRBJ1-6
D gene: NA
clone size: NA